This T cell receptor beta chain emerged from a study of cytomegalovirus exposure and HLA in healthy donors. V lost 4 bases to trimming and J lost 0 bases; unmatched junction nucleotides: 5. Germline values: CDR1 MNHNS, CDR2 SASEGT. The CDR3 has 16 amino acids. PCR was performed using 60 Vbeta and 13 Jbeta primers. Here immunoSEQ multiplex PCR was the method, and the copy in TCRdb shows in-frame clones only, minus some. The sample lists 120,000 to 150,000 clones, roughly 80% occurring once. The donors (healthy individuals) were bone marrow donors. This clonotype was obtained from a woman between 40 and 55 years old in good health and CMV-seropositive. Sequencing was carried out using PBMCs. The chain has TRBV6-1 and TRBJ2-3, with TRBD1 matching 9 bases. In DNA form, the CDR3 reads TGTGCCAGCAGTGCAGTCGGGACAGGGAGCACAGATACGCAGTATTTT. It encodes CASSAVGTGSTDTQYF.